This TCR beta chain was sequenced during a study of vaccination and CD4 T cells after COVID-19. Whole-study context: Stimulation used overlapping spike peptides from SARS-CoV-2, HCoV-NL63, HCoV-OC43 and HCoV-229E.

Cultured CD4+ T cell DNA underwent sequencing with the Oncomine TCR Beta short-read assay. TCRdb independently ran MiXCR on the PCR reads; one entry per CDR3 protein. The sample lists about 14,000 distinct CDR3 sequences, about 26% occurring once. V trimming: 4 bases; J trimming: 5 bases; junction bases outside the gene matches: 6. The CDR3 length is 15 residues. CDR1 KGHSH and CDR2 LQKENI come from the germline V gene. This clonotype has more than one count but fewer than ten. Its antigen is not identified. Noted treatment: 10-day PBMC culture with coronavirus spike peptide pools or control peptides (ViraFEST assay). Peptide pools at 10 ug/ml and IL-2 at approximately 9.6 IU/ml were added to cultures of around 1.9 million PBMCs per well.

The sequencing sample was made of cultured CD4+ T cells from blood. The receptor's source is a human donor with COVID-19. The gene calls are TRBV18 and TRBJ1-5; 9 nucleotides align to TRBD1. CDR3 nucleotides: TGTGCCAGCTCACAGGGACAGGGTGGGGATCAGCCCCAGCATTTT. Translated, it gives CASSQGQGGDQPQHF. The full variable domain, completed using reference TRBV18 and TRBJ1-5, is NAGVMQNPRHLVRRRGQEARLRCSPMKGHSHVYWYRQLPEEGLKFMVYLQKENIIDESGMPKERFSAEFPKEGPSILRIQQVVRGDSAAYFCASSQGQGGDQPQHFGDGTRLSIL.